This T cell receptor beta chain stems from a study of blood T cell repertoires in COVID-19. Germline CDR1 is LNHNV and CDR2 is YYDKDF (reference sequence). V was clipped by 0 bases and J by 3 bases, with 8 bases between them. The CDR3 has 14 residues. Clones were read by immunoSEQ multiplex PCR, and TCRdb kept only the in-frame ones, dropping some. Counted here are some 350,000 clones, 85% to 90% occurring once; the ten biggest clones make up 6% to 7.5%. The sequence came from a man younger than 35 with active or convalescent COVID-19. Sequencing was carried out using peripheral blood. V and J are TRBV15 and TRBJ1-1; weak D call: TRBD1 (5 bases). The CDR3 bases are TGTGCCACCAGCAGAGAAGACAGATACACTGAAGCTTTCTTT. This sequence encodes CATSREDRYTEAFF. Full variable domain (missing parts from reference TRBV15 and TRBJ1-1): DAMVIQNPRYQVTQFGKPVTLSCSQTLNHNVMYWYQQKSSQAPKLLFHYYDKDFNNEADTPDNFQSRRPNTSFCFLDIRSPGLGDTAMYLCATSREDRYTEAFFGQGTRLTVV.